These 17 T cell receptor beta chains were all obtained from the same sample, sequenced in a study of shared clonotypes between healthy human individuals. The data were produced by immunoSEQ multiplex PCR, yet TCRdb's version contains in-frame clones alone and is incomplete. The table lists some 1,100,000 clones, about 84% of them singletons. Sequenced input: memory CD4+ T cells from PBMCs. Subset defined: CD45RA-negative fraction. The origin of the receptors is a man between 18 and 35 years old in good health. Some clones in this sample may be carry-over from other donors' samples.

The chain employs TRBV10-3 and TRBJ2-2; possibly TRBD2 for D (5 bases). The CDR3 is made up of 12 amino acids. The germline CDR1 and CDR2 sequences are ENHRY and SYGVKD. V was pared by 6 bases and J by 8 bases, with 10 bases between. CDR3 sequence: CAIRDSTGELFF. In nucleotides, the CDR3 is TGTGCCATCAGGGACTCGACGGGGGAGCTGTTTTTT.

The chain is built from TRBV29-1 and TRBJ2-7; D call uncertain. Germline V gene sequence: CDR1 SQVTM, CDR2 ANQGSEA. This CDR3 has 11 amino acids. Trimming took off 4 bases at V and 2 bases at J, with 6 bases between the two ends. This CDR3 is CSVASTYEQYF. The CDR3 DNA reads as TGCAGCGTTGCCAGTACCTACGAGCAGTACTTC.

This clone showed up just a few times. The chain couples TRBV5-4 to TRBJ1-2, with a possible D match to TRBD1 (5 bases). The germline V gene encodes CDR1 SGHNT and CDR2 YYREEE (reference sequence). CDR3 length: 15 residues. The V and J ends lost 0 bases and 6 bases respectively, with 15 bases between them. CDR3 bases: TGTGCCAGCAGCTTGGGGGGAACAGGATTGAATGGCTACACCTTC. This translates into CASSLGGTGLNGYTF.

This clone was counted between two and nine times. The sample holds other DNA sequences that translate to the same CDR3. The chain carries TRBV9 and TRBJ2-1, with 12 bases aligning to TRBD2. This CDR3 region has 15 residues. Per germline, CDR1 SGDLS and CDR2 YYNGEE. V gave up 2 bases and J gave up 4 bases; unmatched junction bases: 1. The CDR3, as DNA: TGTGCCAGCAGCGTTGGGACTAGCGGGTACAATGAGCAGTTCTTC. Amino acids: CASSVGTSGYNEQFF.

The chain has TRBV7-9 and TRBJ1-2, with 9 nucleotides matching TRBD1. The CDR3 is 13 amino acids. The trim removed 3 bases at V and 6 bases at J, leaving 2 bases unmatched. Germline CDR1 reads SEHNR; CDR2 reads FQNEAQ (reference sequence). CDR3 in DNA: TGTGCCAGCAGCTTGGGACAGGGAAATGGCTACACCTTC. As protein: CASSLGQGNGYTF.

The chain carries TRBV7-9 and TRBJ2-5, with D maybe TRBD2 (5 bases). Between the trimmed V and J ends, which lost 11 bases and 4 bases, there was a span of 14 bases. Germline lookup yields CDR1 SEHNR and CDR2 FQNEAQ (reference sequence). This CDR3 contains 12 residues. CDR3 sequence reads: CAGGLNVETQYF. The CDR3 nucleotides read TGTGCCGGAGGCTTGAATGTAGAGACCCAGTACTTC.

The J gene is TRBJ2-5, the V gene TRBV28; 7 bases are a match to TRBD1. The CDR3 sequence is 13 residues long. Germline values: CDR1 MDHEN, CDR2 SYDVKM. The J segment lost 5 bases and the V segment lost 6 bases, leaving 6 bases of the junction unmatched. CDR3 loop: CASRLTGMETQYF. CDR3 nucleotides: TGTGCCAGCAGACTGACAGGGATGGAGACCCAGTACTTC.

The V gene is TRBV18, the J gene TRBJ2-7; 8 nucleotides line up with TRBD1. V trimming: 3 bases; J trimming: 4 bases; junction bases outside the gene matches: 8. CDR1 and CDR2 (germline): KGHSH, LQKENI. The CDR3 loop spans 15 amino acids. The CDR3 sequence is CASSPGQGTTYEQYF. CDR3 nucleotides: TGTGCCAGCTCACCCGGACAGGGAACGACTTACGAGCAGTACTTC. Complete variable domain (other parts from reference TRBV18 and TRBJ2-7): NAGVMQNPRHLVRRRGQEARLRCSPMKGHSHVYWYRQLPEEGLKFMVYLQKENIIDESGMPKERFSAEFPKEGPSILRIQQVVRGDSAAYFCASSPGQGTTYEQYFGPGTRLTVT.

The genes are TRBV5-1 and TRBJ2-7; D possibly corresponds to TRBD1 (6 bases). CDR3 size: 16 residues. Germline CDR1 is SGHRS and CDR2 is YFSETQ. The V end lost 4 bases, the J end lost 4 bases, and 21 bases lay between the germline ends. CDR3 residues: CASSLRTARGGYEQYF. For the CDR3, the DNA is TGCGCCAGCAGCCTCCGGACAGCCCGGGGCGGATACGAGCAGTACTTC.

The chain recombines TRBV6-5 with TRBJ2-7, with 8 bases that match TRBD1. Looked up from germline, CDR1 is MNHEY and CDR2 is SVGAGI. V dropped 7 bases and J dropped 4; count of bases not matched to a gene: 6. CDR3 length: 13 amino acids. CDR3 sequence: CASTGQGLYEQYF. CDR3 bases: TGTGCCAGCACTGGACAGGGTTTATACGAGCAGTACTTC.

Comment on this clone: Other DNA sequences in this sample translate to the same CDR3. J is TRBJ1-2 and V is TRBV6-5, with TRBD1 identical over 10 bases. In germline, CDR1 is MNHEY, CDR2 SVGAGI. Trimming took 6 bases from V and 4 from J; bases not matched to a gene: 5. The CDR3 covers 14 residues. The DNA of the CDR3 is TGTGCCAGCAGGAAGACAGGGGGCTCCTATGGCTACACCTTC. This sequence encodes CASRKTGGSYGYTF.

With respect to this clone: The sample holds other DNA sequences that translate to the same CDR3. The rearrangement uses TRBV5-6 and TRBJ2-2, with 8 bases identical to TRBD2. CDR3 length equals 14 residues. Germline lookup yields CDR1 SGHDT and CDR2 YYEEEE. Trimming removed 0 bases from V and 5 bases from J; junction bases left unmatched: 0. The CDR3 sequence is CASSLVAGTGELFF. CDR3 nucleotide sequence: TGTGCCAGCAGCTTGGTAGCGGGGACCGGGGAGCTGTTTTTT.

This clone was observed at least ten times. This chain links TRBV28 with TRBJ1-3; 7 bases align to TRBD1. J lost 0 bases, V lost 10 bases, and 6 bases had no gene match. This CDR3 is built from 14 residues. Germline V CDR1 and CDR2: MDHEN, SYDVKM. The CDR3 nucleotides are TGTGCCATCCAGGGGGGCCTCTCTGGAAACACCATATATTTT. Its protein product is CAIQGGLSGNTIYF.

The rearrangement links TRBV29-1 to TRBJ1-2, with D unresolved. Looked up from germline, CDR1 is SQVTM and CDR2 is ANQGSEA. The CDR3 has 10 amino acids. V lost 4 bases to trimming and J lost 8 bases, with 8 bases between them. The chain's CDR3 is CSVGSPGYTF. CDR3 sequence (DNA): TGCAGCGTTGGGTCCCCGGGCTACACCTTC. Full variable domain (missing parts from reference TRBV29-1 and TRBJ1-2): SAVISQKPSRDICQRGTSLTIQCQVDSQVTMMFWYRQQPGQSLTLIATANQGSEATYESGFVIDKFPISRPNLTFSTLTVSNMSPEDSSIYLCSVGSPGYTFGSGTRLTVV.

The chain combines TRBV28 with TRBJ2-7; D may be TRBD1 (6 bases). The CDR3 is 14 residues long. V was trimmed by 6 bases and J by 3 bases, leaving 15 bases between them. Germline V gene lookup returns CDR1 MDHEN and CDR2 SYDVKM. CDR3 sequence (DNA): TGTGCCAGCAGCACTCCTACAGGGATCTACGAGCAGTACTTC. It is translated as CASSTPTGIYEQYF.

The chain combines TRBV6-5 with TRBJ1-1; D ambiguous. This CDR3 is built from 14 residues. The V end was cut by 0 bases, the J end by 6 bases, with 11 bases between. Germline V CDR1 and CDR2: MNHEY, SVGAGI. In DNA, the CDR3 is TGTGCCAGCAGTTACTCGTTGGCAGTCCCTGAAGCTTTCTTT. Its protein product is CASSYSLAVPEAFF.

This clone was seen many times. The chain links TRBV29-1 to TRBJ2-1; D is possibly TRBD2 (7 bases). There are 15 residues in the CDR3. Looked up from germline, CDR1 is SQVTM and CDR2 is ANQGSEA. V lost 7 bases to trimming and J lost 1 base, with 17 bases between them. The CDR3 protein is CSDLGGGGSYNEQFF. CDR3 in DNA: TGCAGCGATTTAGGGGGGGGTGGATCCTACAATGAGCAGTTCTTC.